The 32 T cell receptor beta chains below all came from one sample that was sequenced in a study of identical twins. Each CDR3 protein gets one entry after TCRdb re-called the 5' RACE reads with MiXCR. Seen here are about 730,000 distinct CDR3 sequences, over 20% observed once, and the top ten hold approximately 4.3%. This same sample was also taken into another study, of T cells expressing NK-cell markers.

Sequenced sample: PBMCs. These receptors all come from a woman aged 18-29 years in good health.

This rearrangement joins TRBV5-5 to TRBJ2-1; the D call may be TRBD1 or TRBD2 (5 bases each). CDR3 size: 16 residues. V was pared by 3 bases and J by 4 bases, with 17 bases between. Germline V gene lookup returns CDR1 SGHKS and CDR2 YYEKEE (reference sequence). The DNA for the CDR3 is TGTGCCAGCAGCTACTCCAGGGCAGGGAGATACAATGAGCAGTTCTTC. Protein product: CASSYSRAGRYNEQFF.

The CDR3: CASSHSEYEQYF. The CDR3 DNA reads TGTGCCAGCAGCCATTCAGAGTACGAGCAGTACTTC. The rearrangement joins TRBV3-1 to TRBJ2-7; D ambiguous. The V gene lost 3 bases and the J gene lost 4 bases, with 7 bases spanning the gap. Germline V CDR1 and CDR2: LGHDT, YNNKEL (reference sequence). The CDR3 extends over 12 amino acids.

This clonotype was seen a few times. This chain links TRBV20-1 with TRBJ1-1; 7 bases align to TRBD1. V lost 5 bases to trimming and J lost 5 bases; unmatched junction nucleotides: 8. Germline CDR1 reads DFQATT; CDR2 reads SNEGSKA (reference sequence). CDR3 size: 13 residues. Here the CDR3 reads CSAPDRRGTEAFF. CDR3 nucleotides: TGCAGTGCTCCGGACAGGCGGGGGACTGAAGCTTTCTTT.

V usage is TRBV20-1 and J usage is TRBJ2-7; no reliable D call. Trimming took 1 base from V and 2 from J, leaving 6 bases between them. CDR1 and CDR2 from the germline V gene are DFQATT and SNEGSKA (reference sequence). This CDR3 is 12 amino acids long. The CDR3 is CSARASAYEQYF. DNA of the CDR3: TGCAGTGCTAGAGCCAGCGCCTACGAGCAGTACTTC.

V is TRBV20-1 and J is TRBJ2-1; TRBD2 aligns across 7 bases. The CDR3 consists of 15 residues. CDR1 DFQATT and CDR2 SNEGSKA come from the germline V gene (reference sequence). Trimming took 7 bases from V and 4 from J; bases not matched to a gene: 13. The CDR3 DNA reads as TGCAGTGGCGACCCCGTCAGCGGGGAGTACAATGAGCAGTTCTTC. Translated: CSGDPVSGEYNEQFF.

This clonotype was found a few times. The rearrangement links TRBV12-3 or TRBV12-4 to TRBJ1-1; 7 bases fit TRBD1. Trimming took 7 bases from V and 2 from J; bases not matched to a gene: 7. This CDR3 comprises 14 residues. CDR3 in amino acids: CASNSRGYNTEAFF. The CDR3 DNA sequence: TGTGCCAGCAACAGCAGGGGGTACAACACTGAAGCTTTCTTT.

The sample holds a few counts of this clonotype. V is TRBV7-9 and J is TRBJ1-2; D gene uncertain. Trimming removed 4 bases from V and 10 bases from J, with 10 bases in between. Germline CDR1 reads SEHNR; CDR2 reads FQNEAQ (reference sequence). CDR3 length equals 11 residues. In DNA form, the CDR3 reads TGTGCCAGCAGCTCCTACGGTTACTACACCTTC. Its protein product is CASSSYGYYTF.

This clonotype has at least ten counts. This chain links TRBV6-1 with TRBJ1-3; TRBD1 is a possible D gene (5 bases). Trimming left V 8 bases short and J 3 bases short, with 14 bases between. Germline assignment: CDR1 MNHNS and CDR2 SASEGT. CDR3 length: 14 amino acids. The CDR3 loop is CASGEARGGNTIYF. CDR3 DNA sequence: TGTGCCAGCGGGGAGGCGAGGGGTGGAAACACCATATATTTT.

This rearrangement joins TRBV7-8 to TRBJ2-3, with TRBD1 as a possible D gene (6 bases). Trimming shortened V by 5 bases and J by 2 bases, and 20 bases separated the two germline ends. The CDR3 sequence is 17 residues long. The germline V gene has CDR1 SGHVS and CDR2 FQNEAQ. The CDR3 protein is CASSPNRVRPSTDTQYF. The CDR3 DNA follows: TGTGCCAGCAGCCCAAACAGGGTACGGCCCTCCACAGATACGCAGTATTTT.

This clonotype was counted ten times or more. The chain couples TRBV7-9 to TRBJ1-2; D is perhaps TRBD1 (5 bases). The CDR3 extends over 16 amino acids. With 2 bases removed from V and 4 bases from J, the gap between germline ends came to 17 bases. Per germline, CDR1 SEHNR and CDR2 FQNEAQ (reference sequence). CDR3: CASSLSPGGHSYGYTF. CDR3 sequence (DNA): TGTGCCAGCAGCTTAAGTCCGGGAGGACACAGCTATGGCTACACCTTC.

This chain uses TRBV12-3 or TRBV12-4 with TRBJ2-1; 10 nucleotides line up with TRBD2. There are 14 residues in the CDR3. The junction had 3 bases not matched to a gene; V was cut back by 8 bases and J by 2 bases. The CDR3 region has the DNA TGTGCCAGCGTTACTAGCGGGACCTACAATGAGCAGTTCTTC. The encoded protein is CASVTSGTYNEQFF.

This clonotype was seen a handful of times. V is TRBV6-4 and J is TRBJ2-3; D might be TRBD1 or TRBD2, each matching 5 bases. The CDR3 has 14 amino acids. Germline V lookup: CDR1 MRHNA, CDR2 SNTAGT. V dropped 8 bases and J dropped 4 bases, with 16 bases sitting between them. The CDR3 DNA sequence: TGTGCCAGCCCCTCCCGTCGGGGCCCAGATACGCAGTATTTT. Residues: CASPSRRGPDTQYF.

This clonotype was seen only a few times. The chain has TRBV18 and TRBJ1-2; no clear D gene. V dropped 6 bases and J dropped 8 bases, with 19 bases sitting between them. CDR3 length: 14 amino acids. Germline assignment: CDR1 KGHSH and CDR2 LQKENI. CDR3 loop: CASSLSPTELGYTF. The CDR3 nucleotides are TGTGCCAGCTCCCTCTCCCCCACTGAACTCGGCTACACCTTC.

This clonotype came up a few times. The chain recombines TRBV5-1 with TRBJ1-1; D not resolved. Germline V gene sequence: CDR1 SGHRS, CDR2 YFSETQ. Trimming took 3 bases from V and 0 from J, leaving 18 bases between them. The CDR3 spans 17 residues. The CDR3 loop reads CASSSQGGGLMNTEAFF. DNA for the CDR3: TGCGCCAGCAGCTCACAAGGCGGCGGACTCATGAACACTGAAGCTTTCTTT.

The rearrangement uses TRBV20-1 and TRBJ1-6, with a tentative D call TRBD1 (6 bases). The CDR3 has 12 amino acids. Germline assignment: CDR1 DFQATT and CDR2 SNEGSKA (reference sequence). Trimming pared 3 bases from V and 10 bases from J, leaving 10 bases between. The chain's CDR3 is CSASPGQSPLHF. The CDR3 nucleotides read TGCAGTGCTAGCCCGGGACAATCACCCCTCCACTTT.

This clonotype was counted between two and nine times. The gene calls are TRBV6-4 and TRBJ2-3, with D tentatively TRBD1 (5 bases). The CDR3 sequence is 15 residues long. The V end was cut by 2 bases, the J end by 5 bases, with 14 bases between. Germline CDR1 and CDR2: MRHNA and SNTAGT. For the CDR3, the DNA is TGTGCCAGCAGTGACAGGGGCAGAGTCGAAGATACGCAGTATTTT. Translating gives CASSDRGRVEDTQYF.

This chain uses TRBV20-1 with TRBJ2-7; D might be TRBD1 (6 bases). This CDR3 comprises 15 residues. The germline CDR1 and CDR2 sequences are DFQATT and SNEGSKA (reference sequence). The V end lost 1 base, the J end lost 3 bases, and 16 bases lay between the germline ends. The DNA for the CDR3 is TGCAGTGCTAGAGCATCTACAGGGATGAACTACGAGCAGTACTTC. The encoded protein is CSARASTGMNYEQYF.

This chain connects TRBV10-3 to TRBJ1-1; a weak D match, TRBD1 (6 bases). The CDR3 is made up of 14 amino acids. In germline, CDR1 is ENHRY, CDR2 SYGVKD. V gave up 4 bases and J gave up 7 bases, with 16 bases separating them. The DNA for the CDR3 is TGTGCCATCAGTGGGACCGGGCTCAGGGGTGAAGCTTTCTTT. The encoded protein is CAISGTGLRGEAFF.

The chain couples TRBV9 to TRBJ2-1, with TRBD2 identical over 8 bases. The CDR3 consists of 15 residues. Trimming at V came to 4 bases and at J to 4 bases, leaving 7 bases not matched to a gene. CDR1 is SGDLS, CDR2 YYNGEE, per germline. In nucleotides, the CDR3 is TGTGCCAGCAGCCCAACTAGCGGTTGGTACAATGAGCAGTTCTTC. Translated: CASSPTSGWYNEQFF.

The V call is TRBV11-2, the J call TRBJ2-7; TRBD1 aligns across 9 bases. This CDR3 has 14 amino acids. The germline CDR1 and CDR2 sequences are SGHAT and FQNNGV. V was clipped by 5 bases and J by 4 bases; unmatched bases: 6. In nucleotides, the CDR3 is TGTGCCAGCAGCCCCACCGGACAGGGGTACGAGCAGTACTTC. This gives the protein CASSPTGQGYEQYF.

This clonotype was seen more than once but under ten times. V usage is TRBV7-9 and J usage is TRBJ2-3; TRBD1 is a possible D gene (6 bases). Trimming cost V 3 bases and J 2 bases, with 15 bases left between them. CDR1 is SEHNR and CDR2 is FQNEAQ in the germline V gene (reference sequence). The CDR3 consists of 16 residues. The CDR3 spells CASSFKDSVHTDTQYF. CDR3 nucleotide sequence: TGTGCCAGCAGCTTCAAGGACAGCGTCCACACAGATACGCAGTATTTT.

CDR3 protein: CTARGKGSYNEQFF. CDR3 nucleotide sequence: TGCACCGCTAGGGGGAAGGGCTCCTACAATGAGCAGTTCTTC. The V call is TRBV20-1, the J call TRBJ2-1; D is possibly TRBD1 (6 bases). Per the germline V gene, CDR1 is DFQATT and CDR2 is SNEGSKA (reference sequence). CDR3 size: 14 residues.

This clonotype appeared a few times. The V call is TRBV12-3 or TRBV12-4, the J call TRBJ1-5, with D tentatively TRBD1 (5 bases). V was pared by 2 bases and J by 5 bases, with 13 bases between. The CDR3 has 15 amino acids. CDR3 sequence: CASSLRWGDHQPQHF. CDR3 coding DNA: TGTGCCAGCAGTTTAAGGTGGGGGGATCATCAGCCCCAGCATTTT.

The chain is built from TRBV5-1 and TRBJ2-1, with D perhaps TRBD2 (6 bases). Trimming stripped 3 bases from V and 5 bases from J, with 12 bases between. The germline gives CDR1 SGHRS, CDR2 YFSETQ. The CDR3 runs to 14 residues. CDR3 nucleotides: TGCGCCAGCAGCTCCGAGGGGAGGAACAATGAGCAGTTCTTC. It codes for CASSSEGRNNEQFF.

The table lists this clonotype with a few counts. The conserved final phenylalanine or tryptophan is absent from the CDR3, which likely points to a read error. The DNA is left out, because the CDR3 cannot be placed on it with certainty; the CDR3 is given as TCRdb lists it. The chain employs TRBV10-1 and TRBJ2-3. The CDR3 has 8 amino acids, counting both end residues. The V gene's germline CDR1 is WNHNN and CDR2 SYGVQD (reference sequence). CDR3 loop: CASSERTR.

This chain joins TRBV5-6 and TRBJ1-1; the D is unclear. The germline gives CDR1 SGHDT, CDR2 YYEEEE. The CDR3 has 15 amino acids. V gave up 1 base and J gave up 5 bases, with 15 bases separating them. CDR3 bases: TGTGCCAGCAGCTTGTGGACTCCCCTGTGGACTGAAGCTTTCTTT. It codes for CASSLWTPLWTEAFF.

This rearrangement joins TRBV12-5 to TRBJ2-7; D may be TRBD1 or TRBD2 (5 bases each). CDR3 length: 14 residues. Per the germline V gene, CDR1 is LGHNT and CDR2 is FRNRAP. Trimming cost V 9 bases and J 0 bases, with 15 bases left between them. For the CDR3, the DNA is TGTGCTAGCTCAATCGGGGCCAGCTCCTACGAGCAGTACTTC. Amino acids: CASSIGASSYEQYF.

Only a few counts were recorded for this clonotype. The gene calls are TRBV12-3 or TRBV12-4 and TRBJ2-3; 10 bases are a match to TRBD2. The CDR3 consists of 15 residues. The junction had 7 bases not matched to a gene; V was cut back by 6 bases and J by 4 bases. The CDR3 DNA reads as TGTGCCAGCAGGCCTAGCGGGAGTCGGGCAGATACGCAGTATTTT. Translating it yields CASRPSGSRADTQYF.

The V and J genes are TRBV5-1 and TRBJ2-4; D may be TRBD1 or TRBD2 (5 bases each). Germline CDR1 and CDR2: SGHRS and YFSETQ. The V end was cut by 0 bases, the J end by 6 bases, with 16 bases between. The CDR3 consists of 16 residues. The CDR3 is CASSLAGTTYGNIQYF. The CDR3 DNA sequence: TGCGCCAGCAGCTTGGCCGGGACCACATACGGAAACATTCAGTACTTC.

The genes are TRBV6-4 and TRBJ1-6, with D hard to call. The CDR3 runs 14 residues. Germline lookup yields CDR1 MRHNA and CDR2 SNTAGT. V was shortened by 3 bases and J by 9 bases, with 12 bases between the two germline ends. The CDR3 protein is CASSEWFGSSPLHF. The DNA for the CDR3 is TGTGCCAGCAGTGAATGGTTTGGGAGTTCACCCCTCCACTTT.

This clonotype was seen a handful of times. This chain joins TRBV3-1 and TRBJ2-3, with D maybe TRBD1 (6 bases). Trimming stripped 0 bases from V and 3 bases from J, with 16 bases between. Germline loops: CDR1 LGHDT, CDR2 YNNKEL (reference sequence). CDR3 length equals 17 residues. CDR3 DNA sequence: TGTGCCAGCAGCCAAGACCCACTAGGGGGAGTGACAGATACGCAGTATTTT. It encodes CASSQDPLGGVTDTQYF.

The rearrangement uses TRBV6-1 and TRBJ2-3, with 16 positions matching TRBD2. The V gene's germline CDR1 is MNHNS and CDR2 SASEGT. The CDR3 has 15 residues. Trimming cost V 9 bases and J 8 bases; bases outside gene matches: 8. The DNA of the CDR3 is TGTGCCAGATCCGGGACTAGCGGGAGGGCCGGTACGCAGTATTTT. It is translated as CARSGTSGRAGTQYF.